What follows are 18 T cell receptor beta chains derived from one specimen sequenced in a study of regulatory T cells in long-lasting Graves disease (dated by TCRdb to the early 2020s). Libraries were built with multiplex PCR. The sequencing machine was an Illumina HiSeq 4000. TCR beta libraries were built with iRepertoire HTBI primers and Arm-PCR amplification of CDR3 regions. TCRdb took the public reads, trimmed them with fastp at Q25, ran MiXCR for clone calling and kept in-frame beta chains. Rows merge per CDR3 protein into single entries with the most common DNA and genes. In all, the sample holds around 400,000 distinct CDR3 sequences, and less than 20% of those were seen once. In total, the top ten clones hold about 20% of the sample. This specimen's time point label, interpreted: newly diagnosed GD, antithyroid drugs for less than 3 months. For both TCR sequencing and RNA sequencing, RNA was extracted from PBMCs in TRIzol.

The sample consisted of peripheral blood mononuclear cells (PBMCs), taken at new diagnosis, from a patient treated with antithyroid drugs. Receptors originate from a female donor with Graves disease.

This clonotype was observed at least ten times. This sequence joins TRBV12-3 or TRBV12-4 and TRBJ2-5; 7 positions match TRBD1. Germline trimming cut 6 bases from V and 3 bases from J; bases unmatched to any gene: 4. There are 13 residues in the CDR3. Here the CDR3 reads CASRRTGEETQYF. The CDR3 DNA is TGTGCCAGCAGACGGACAGGAGAAGAGACCCAGTACTTC.

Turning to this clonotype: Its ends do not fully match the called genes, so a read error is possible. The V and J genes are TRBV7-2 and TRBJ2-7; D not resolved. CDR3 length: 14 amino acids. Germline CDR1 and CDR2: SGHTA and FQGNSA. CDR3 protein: CASSSLVSSNEQYF. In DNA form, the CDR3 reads TGTGCCAGCAGCTCCCTCGTCTCCTCCAACGAGCAGTACTTC.

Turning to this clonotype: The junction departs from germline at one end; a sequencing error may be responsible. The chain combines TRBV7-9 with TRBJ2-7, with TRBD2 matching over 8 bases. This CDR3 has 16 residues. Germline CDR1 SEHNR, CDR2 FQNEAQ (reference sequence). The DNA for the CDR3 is TGCGCCAGCAGCGCCGGTCCGGGACTAGGGTCCTACGAGCAGTACTTC. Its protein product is CASSAGPGLGSYEQYF.

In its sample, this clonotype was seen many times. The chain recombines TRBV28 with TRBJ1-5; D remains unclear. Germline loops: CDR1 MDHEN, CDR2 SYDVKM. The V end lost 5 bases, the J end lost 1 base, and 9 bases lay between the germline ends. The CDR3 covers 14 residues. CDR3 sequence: CASSRKRSNQPQHF. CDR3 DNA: TGTGCCAGCAGTCGTAAGCGCAGCAATCAGCCCCAGCATTTT.

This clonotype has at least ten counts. The CDR3 DNA sequence: TGCGCCAGCAGCTCCCTCGAAGGCTACGAGCAGTACTTC. Amino acids: CASSSLEGYEQYF. The chain employs TRBV5-1 and TRBJ2-7; D uncertain. The CDR3 is made up of 13 amino acids. V lost 3 bases, J lost 3 bases, and 10 bases lay in between. The germline gives CDR1 SGHRS, CDR2 YFSETQ.

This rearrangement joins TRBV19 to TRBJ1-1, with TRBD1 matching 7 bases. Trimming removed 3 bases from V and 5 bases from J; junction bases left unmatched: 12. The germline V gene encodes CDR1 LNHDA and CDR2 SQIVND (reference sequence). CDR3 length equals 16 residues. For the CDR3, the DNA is TGTGCCAGTAGTATGTCACTCCCAGGGGGTATTACTGAAGCTTTCTTT. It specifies CASSMSLPGGITEAFF.

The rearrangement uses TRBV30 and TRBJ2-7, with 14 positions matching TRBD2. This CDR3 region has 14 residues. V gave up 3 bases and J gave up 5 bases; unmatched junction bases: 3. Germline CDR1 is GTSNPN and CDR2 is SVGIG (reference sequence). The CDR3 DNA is TGTGCCTGGAGACCGGGACTAGCGGGAGACGAGCAGTACTTC. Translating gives CAWRPGLAGDEQYF.

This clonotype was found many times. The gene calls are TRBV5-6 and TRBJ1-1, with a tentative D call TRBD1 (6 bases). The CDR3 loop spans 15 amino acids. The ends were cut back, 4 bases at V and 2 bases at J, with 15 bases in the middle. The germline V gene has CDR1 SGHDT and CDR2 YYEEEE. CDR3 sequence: CASSKFDRTNTEAFF. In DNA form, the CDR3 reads TGTGCCAGCAGCAAATTCGACAGGACAAACACTGAAGCTTTCTTT.

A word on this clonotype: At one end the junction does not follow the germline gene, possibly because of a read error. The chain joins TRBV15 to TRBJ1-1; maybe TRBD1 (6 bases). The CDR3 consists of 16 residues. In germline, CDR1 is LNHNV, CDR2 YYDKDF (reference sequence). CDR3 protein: CATSREAGRGPPEASF. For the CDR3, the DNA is TGTGCCACCAGCAGAGAGGCGGGACGGGGGCCTCCTGAAGCTTCCTTT.

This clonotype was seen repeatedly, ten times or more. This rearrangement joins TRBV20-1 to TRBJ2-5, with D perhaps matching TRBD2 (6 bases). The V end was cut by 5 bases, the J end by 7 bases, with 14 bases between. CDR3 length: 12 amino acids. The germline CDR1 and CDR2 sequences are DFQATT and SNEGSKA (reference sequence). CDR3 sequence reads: CSAQDVGGTQYF. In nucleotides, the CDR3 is TGCAGTGCTCAGGACGTCGGGGGGACCCAGTACTTC.

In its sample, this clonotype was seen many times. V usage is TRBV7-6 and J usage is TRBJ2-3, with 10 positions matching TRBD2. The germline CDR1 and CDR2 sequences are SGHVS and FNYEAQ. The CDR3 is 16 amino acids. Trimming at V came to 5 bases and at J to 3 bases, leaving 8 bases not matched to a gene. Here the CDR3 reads CASSGLAGALTDTQYF. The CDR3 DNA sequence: TGTGCCAGCAGCGGCCTAGCGGGGGCCTTAACAGATACGCAGTATTTT.

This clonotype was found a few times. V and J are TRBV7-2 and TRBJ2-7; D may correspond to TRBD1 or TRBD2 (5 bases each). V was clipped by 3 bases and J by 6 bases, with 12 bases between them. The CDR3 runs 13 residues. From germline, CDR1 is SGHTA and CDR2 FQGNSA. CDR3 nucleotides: TGTGCCAGCAGCTTGGGTAGGGACCTCGAGCAGTACTTC. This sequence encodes CASSLGRDLEQYF. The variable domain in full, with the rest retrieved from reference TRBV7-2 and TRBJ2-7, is GAGVSQSPSNKVTEKGKDVELRCDPISGHTALYWYRQSLGQGLEFLIYFQGNSAPDKSGLPSDRFSAERTGGSVSTLTIQRTQQEDSAVYLCASSLGRDLEQYFGPGTRLTVT.

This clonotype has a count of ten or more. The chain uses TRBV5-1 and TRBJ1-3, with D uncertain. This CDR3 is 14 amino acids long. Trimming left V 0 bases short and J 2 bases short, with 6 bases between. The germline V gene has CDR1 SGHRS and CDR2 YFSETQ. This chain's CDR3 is CASSLVSAGNTIYF. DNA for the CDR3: TGCGCCAGCAGCTTGGTGTCAGCTGGAAACACCATATATTTT.

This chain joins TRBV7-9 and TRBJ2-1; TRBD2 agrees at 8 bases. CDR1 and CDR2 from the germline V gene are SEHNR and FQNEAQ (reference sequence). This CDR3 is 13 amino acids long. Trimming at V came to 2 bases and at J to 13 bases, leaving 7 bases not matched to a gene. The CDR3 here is CASSLWGSGIQFF. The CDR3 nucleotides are TGTGCCAGCAGCTTATGGGGTAGCGGGATCCAGTTCTTC.

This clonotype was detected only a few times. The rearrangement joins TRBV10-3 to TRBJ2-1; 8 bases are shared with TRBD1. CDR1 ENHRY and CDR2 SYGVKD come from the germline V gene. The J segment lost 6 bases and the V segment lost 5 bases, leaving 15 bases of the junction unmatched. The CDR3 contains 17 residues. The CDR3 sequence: CAISLSYSGGSGNEQFF. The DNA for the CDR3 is TGTGCCATCAGTCTTTCCTACTCAGGGGGCTCGGGCAATGAGCAGTTCTTC.

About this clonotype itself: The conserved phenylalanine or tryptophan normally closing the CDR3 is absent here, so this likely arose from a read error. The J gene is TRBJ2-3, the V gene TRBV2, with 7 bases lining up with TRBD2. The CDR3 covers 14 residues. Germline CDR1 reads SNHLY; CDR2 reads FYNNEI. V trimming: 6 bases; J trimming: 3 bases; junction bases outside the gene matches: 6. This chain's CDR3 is CASSPGLVTDTQYL. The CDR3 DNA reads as TGTGCCAGCAGCCCCGGACTAGTAACAGATACGCAGTATCTT.

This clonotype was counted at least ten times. The CDR3: CASSPDAHEQFF. The CDR3, as DNA: TGTGCCAGCAGCCCGGACGCCCATGAGCAGTTCTTC. The chain carries TRBV12-3 or TRBV12-4 and TRBJ2-1; D ambiguous. With 6 bases removed from V and 8 bases from J, the gap between germline ends came to 11 bases. This CDR3 contains 12 residues.

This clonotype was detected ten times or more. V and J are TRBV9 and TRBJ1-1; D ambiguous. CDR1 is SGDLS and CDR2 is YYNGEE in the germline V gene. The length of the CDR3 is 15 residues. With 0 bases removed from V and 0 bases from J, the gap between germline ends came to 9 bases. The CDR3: CASSVGPGVNTEAFF. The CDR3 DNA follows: TGTGCCAGCAGCGTAGGACCAGGAGTGAACACTGAAGCTTTCTTT.